This TCR beta chain was documented in a study of cytomegalovirus exposure and HLA in healthy donors. This clone was seen a few times. What it binds is not known. This CDR3 has 15 amino acids. V gave up 7 bases and J gave up 1 base, with 16 bases separating them. In germline, CDR1 is MGHRA, CDR2 YSYEKL. Study-wide results and caveats: There was a cluster of highly shared sequence variants that was likely a sequencing artifact. On later analysis, the bulk of CMV-associated TCR beta chains appeared to be HLA-restricted.

PCR used 60 Vbeta primers and 13 Jbeta primers. The data were produced by immunoSEQ multiplex PCR, yet TCRdb's version contains in-frame clones alone and is incomplete. Among about 190,000 clones, 81% were seen once, and the ten largest hold about 3.5%. The source is a man between 40 and 49 years old in good health and CMV-seropositive. The chain uses TRBV4-1 and TRBJ1-1, with D perhaps TRBD1 (5 bases). Sequencing was done on a sample of PBMCs. The CDR3 sequence is CASTQGGGRNTEAFF. For the CDR3, the DNA is TGCGCCAGCACCCAGGGTGGTGGGCGGAACACTGAAGCTTTCTTT.